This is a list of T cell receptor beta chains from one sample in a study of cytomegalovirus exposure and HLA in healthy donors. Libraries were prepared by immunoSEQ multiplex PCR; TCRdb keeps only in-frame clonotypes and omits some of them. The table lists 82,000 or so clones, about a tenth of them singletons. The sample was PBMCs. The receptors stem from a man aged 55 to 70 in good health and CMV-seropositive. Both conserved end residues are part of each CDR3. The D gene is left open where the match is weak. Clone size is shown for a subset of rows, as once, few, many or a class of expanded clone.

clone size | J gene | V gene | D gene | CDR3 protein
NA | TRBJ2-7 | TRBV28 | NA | CASGTAQAGRGYF
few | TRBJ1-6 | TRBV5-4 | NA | CASSLPRGAGDSPLHF
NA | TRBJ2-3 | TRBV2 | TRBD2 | CASKVGTSGGTDTQYF
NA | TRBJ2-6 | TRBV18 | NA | CASSRAQPSGANVLTF
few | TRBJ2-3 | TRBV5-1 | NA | CASSLNGGTDTQYF
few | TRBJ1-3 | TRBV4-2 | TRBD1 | CASSQVTGAGNTIYF
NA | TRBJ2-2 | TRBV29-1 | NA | CSVGGHQELFF
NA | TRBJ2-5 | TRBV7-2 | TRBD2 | CASSPRASGGPYQETQYF
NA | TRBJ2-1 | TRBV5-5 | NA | CASSLGGGSGRNEQFF
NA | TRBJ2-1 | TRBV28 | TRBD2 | CASSPGLAGGPFEQFF
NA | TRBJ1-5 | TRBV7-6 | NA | CASSLGRSNQPQHF
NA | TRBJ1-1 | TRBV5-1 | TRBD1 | CASSSTGQGASTEAFF
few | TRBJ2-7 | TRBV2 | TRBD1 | CASSEGTGVYEQYF
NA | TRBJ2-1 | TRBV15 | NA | CATSRDLTLGEQFF
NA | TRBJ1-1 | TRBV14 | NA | CASSLSTEAFF
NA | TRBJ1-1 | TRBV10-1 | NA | CASSESGGPEAFF
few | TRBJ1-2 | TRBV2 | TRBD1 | CASSDPGQGGYTF
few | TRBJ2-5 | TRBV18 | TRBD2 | CASSPSGGDQTQYF
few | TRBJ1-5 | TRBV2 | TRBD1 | CASSEGILDRDGNQPQHF
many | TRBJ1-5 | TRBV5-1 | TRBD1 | CASSPGTGDNQPQHF
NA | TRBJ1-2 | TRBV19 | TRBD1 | CASSQGQGDGYTF
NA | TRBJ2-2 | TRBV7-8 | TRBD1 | CASSLDLQGAGELFF
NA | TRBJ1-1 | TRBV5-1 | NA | CASRDQGQGTEAFF
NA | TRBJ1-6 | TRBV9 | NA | CASSVGGGYNSPLHF
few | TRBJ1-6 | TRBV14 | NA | CASSYSNSPLHF
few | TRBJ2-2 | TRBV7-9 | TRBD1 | CASKGTANTGELFF
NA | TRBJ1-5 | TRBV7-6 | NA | CASSSLPGEGNQPQHF
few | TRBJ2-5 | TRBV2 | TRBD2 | CASRAGRLAGTSQETQYF
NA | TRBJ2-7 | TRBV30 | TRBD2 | CASSEDSGVAQYF
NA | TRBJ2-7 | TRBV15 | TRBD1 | CATSRSPGQVDEQYF
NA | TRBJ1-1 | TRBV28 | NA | CASSPLSWGGSEAFF
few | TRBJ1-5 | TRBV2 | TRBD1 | CASSASTGALKDQPQHF
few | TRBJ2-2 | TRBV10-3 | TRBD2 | CAISPSGRPEGELFF
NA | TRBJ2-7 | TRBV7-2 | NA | CASSPGRYEQYF
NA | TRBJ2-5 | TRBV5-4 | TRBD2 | CASSPRVAGQETQYF
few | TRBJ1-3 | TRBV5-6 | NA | CASSLSPTGNTIYF
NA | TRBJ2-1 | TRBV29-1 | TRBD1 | CSVEGQQGESGNEQFF
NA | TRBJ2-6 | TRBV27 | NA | CASSLAGAGANVLTF
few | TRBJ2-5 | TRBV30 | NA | CAWSVGVAATQETQYF
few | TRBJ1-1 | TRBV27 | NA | CASGSRIEAFF
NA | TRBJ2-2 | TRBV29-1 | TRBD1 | CSATQGNGELFF
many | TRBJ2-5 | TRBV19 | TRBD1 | CASSVSGTGGQETQYF
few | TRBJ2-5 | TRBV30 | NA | CAWSVKAMRETQYF
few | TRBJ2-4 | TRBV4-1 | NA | CASSQGGQINIQYF
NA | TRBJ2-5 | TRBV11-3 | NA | CASSSGGNQETQYF
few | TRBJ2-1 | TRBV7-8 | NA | CASSLGSTRINEQFF
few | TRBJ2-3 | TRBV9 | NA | CASSVGVGGTDTQYF
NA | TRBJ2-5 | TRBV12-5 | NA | CASGLAQARRGGETQYF
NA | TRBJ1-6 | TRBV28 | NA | CASYGVNSPLHF
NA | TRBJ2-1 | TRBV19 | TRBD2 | CASMPSGGPLEQFF
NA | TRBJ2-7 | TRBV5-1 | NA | CASSRTSFSDEQYF
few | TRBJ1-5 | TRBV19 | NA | CASRREVFYSNQPQHF
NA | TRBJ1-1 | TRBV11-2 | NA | CASTFGRGMNTEAFF
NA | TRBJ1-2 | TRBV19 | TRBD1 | CASTLRGGADGYTF
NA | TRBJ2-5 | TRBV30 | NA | CAWSRRGGTGEETQYF
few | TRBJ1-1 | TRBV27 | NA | CASSPWRGEDTEAFF
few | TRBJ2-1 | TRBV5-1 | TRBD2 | CASSLSASGGLGEQFF
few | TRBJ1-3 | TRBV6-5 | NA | CASRYSKNTGNTIYF
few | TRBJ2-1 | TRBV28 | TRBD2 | CASRSGGNYNEQFF
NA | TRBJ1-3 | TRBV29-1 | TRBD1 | CSATGTGSGNTIYF